The 6 T cell receptor beta chains given below trace back to one sample, sequenced in a study of T cells in Graves' hyperthyroidism and ophthalmopathy. The TCR beta CDR3 regions underwent amplification using RNA transcripts as the source. In the first-round RT-PCR of the TCR CDR3, the HTBI primer set was used. In TCRdb, the multiplex PCR reads were re-called with MiXCR into one record per CDR3 protein. The top ten hold around 8% of the sample, which has under 350,000 distinct CDR3 sequences, about an eighth seen once. Material: blood. These receptors originate from a woman in her thirties or forties with Graves' hyperthyroidism.

This clonotype showed up many times. The rearrangement uses TRBV7-9 and TRBJ2-1; 10 bases are shared with TRBD2. Looked up from germline, CDR1 is SEHNR and CDR2 is FQNEAQ (reference sequence). V lost 6 bases to trimming and J lost 6 bases; unmatched junction nucleotides: 8. CDR3 length: 15 residues. The CDR3 DNA reads as TGTGCCAGCAGTTCACTAGCGGGGTATGGCAATGAGCAGTTCTTC. Its translation: CASSSLAGYGNEQFF.

This clonotype occurred many times. J is TRBJ2-3 and V is TRBV2, with 7 bases matching TRBD2. With V trimmed by 8 bases and J by 6 bases, 11 bases remained unmatched. This CDR3 spans 14 amino acids. The V gene's germline CDR1 is SNHLY and CDR2 FYNNEI. CDR3 in amino acids: CASLWGGLGDTQYF. DNA for the CDR3: TGTGCCAGCTTATGGGGGGGGTTGGGCGATACGCAGTATTTT.

In its sample, this clonotype was seen many times. V gene TRBV12-3 or TRBV12-4 combines with J gene TRBJ2-5, with 7 bases that match TRBD1. This CDR3 comprises 14 residues. The ends lost 4 bases at V and 2 bases at J; junction bases unmatched: 4. DNA of the CDR3: TGTGCCAGCAGTTCCCGGGGACAGCAAGAGACCCAGTACTTC. This sequence encodes CASSSRGQQETQYF.

This clonotype was counted only a few times. The CDR3 region is CASALGGPYNEQFF. In DNA form, the CDR3 reads TGTGCCAGCGCCCTAGGCGGGCCCTACAATGAGCAGTTCTTC. V is TRBV27 and J is TRBJ2-1, with D possibly being TRBD2 (5 bases). Germline lookup yields CDR1 MNHEY and CDR2 SMNVEV (reference sequence). CDR3 length: 14 amino acids. The V end lost 8 bases, the J end lost 2 bases, and 13 bases lay between the germline ends.

V usage is TRBV29-1 and J usage is TRBJ2-2; 7 nucleotides line up with TRBD1. CDR1 and CDR2 (germline): SQVTM, ANQGSEA. Losses at the gene ends were 6 bases for V and 4 bases for J; bases not matched to a gene: 5. The length of the CDR3 is 13 residues. The CDR3 DNA reads TGCAGCGTCGCTACAGGGGTCACCGGGGAGCTGTTTTTT. Translated, it gives CSVATGVTGELFF.

The sample holds many counts of this clonotype. This CDR3 reads CASSQAGQGGTEAFF. The DNA of the CDR3 is TGTGCCAGCAGCCAAGCGGGACAGGGGGGCACTGAAGCTTTCTTT. This rearrangement joins TRBV14 to TRBJ1-1; TRBD1 matches 11 bases. Germline-derived CDR1 and CDR2 are SGHDN and FVKESK. The J segment lost 4 bases and the V segment lost 1 base, leaving 2 bases of the junction unmatched. CDR3 length equals 15 residues.